These 16 T cell receptor beta chains came from one sample sequenced in a study of CD8+ T cells in alopecia areata. TCR sequencing used cDNA made by reverse transcription of extracted RNA. Clones were read by immunoSEQ multiplex PCR, and TCRdb kept only the in-frame ones, dropping some. The sample yields 9,500 to 15,000 clones, roughly 65% seen once. As part of sample collection, lesional scalp punch biopsies and peripheral blood were taken from alopecia areata patients. Sequencing was performed on skin. These receptor sequences come from a human donor with alopecia areata.

This sequence joins TRBV5-1 and TRBJ2-7; D not resolved. The CDR3 consists of 12 residues. V shed 0 bases and J shed 5 bases, with 6 bases lying between them. CDR1 is SGHRS and CDR2 is YFSETQ in the germline V gene. The CDR3 here is CASSLGTDEQYF. CDR3 nucleotides: TGCGCCAGCAGCTTGGGTACCGACGAGCAGTACTTC.

This chain links TRBV4-1 with TRBJ2-1, with TRBD2 matching 8 bases. The CDR3 is 15 amino acids. Germline CDR1 MGHRA, CDR2 YSYEKL. V dropped 8 bases and J dropped 7; count of bases not matched to a gene: 13. CDR3 nucleotide sequence: TGCGCCAGCCGAAACCTCCCAGCGGGAGTGAATGAGCAGTTCTTC. It is translated as CASRNLPAGVNEQFF.

V is TRBV5-1 and J is TRBJ1-2; 7 positions agree with TRBD1. The CDR3 totals 15 residues. The germline V gene has CDR1 SGHRS and CDR2 YFSETQ. V gave up 0 bases and J gave up 4 bases; unmatched junction bases: 6. The CDR3, as DNA: TGCGCCAGCAGCTTGGACCCGGGACAGCCCTATGGCTACACCTTC. It yields the protein CASSLDPGQPYGYTF.

By sample share, this clone is medium-sized. The chain links TRBV28 to TRBJ2-5, with D perhaps TRBD1 (5 bases). This CDR3 contains 15 residues. Trimming removed 3 bases from V and 1 base from J, with 12 bases in between. CDR1 is MDHEN, CDR2 SYDVKM, per germline. This chain's CDR3 is CASSFPAGFQETQYF. The CDR3 DNA sequence: TGTGCCAGCAGTTTTCCGGCAGGGTTCCAAGAGACCCAGTACTTC.

This chain joins TRBV5-1 and TRBJ2-2; D is unresolved. Germline V lookup: CDR1 SGHRS, CDR2 YFSETQ. Trimming pared 0 bases from V and 2 bases from J, leaving 8 bases between. This CDR3 has 15 amino acids. CDR3 coding DNA: TGCGCCAGCAGCTTGGGAGCTCCCAACACCGGGGAGCTGTTTTTT. Protein sequence: CASSLGAPNTGELFF. The full variable domain, with the rest looked up from reference TRBV5-1 and TRBJ2-2, is KAGVTQTPRYLIKTRGQQVTLSCSPISGHRSVSWYQQTPGQGLQFLFEYFSETQRNKGNFPGRFSGRQFSNSRSEMNVSTLELGDSALYLCASSLGAPNTGELFFGEGSRLTVL.

V is TRBV5-1 and J is TRBJ2-3; no reliable D call. The germline gives CDR1 SGHRS, CDR2 YFSETQ. The CDR3 sequence is 15 residues long. The V end was cut by 1 base, the J end by 3 bases, with 12 bases between. DNA of the CDR3: TGCGCCAGCAGCTTGAGTCATCTTCAGACAGATACGCAGTATTTT. Protein sequence: CASSLSHLQTDTQYF.

The V gene is TRBV28, the J gene TRBJ1-5, with no clear D. Germline V gives CDR1 MDHEN, CDR2 SYDVKM. The CDR3 is 15 residues long. V was cut by 2 bases and J by 4 bases, with 12 bases left in between. CDR3 region: CASSLLGLRNQPQHF. DNA for the CDR3: TGTGCCAGCAGTTTACTGGGTTTGAGAAATCAGCCCCAGCATTTT.

This clone was recorded a few times. The chain has TRBV7-9 and TRBJ2-3, with a possible D match to TRBD1 (5 bases). The germline V gene encodes CDR1 SEHNR and CDR2 FQNEAQ (reference sequence). The CDR3 has 13 amino acids. V was trimmed by 0 bases and J by 4 bases, leaving 5 bases between them. CDR3 bases: TGTGCCAGCAGCTTAGCGGGGCCAGATACGCAGTATTTT. Translated, it gives CASSLAGPDTQYF.

The V call is TRBV19, the J call TRBJ2-7; 9 nucleotides line up with TRBD1. The CDR3 has 15 amino acids. The trim removed 1 base at V and 6 bases at J, leaving 7 bases unmatched. Germline V lookup: CDR1 LNHDA, CDR2 SQIVND (reference sequence). CDR3 residues: CASSIGRGQGREQYF. In DNA form, the CDR3 reads TGTGCCAGTAGTATAGGACGGGGACAGGGCCGCGAGCAGTACTTC.

The rearrangement links TRBV6-1 to TRBJ1-2; D unclear. Germline-derived CDR1 and CDR2 are MNHNS and SASEGT. V lost 3 bases to trimming and J lost 7 bases, with 6 bases between them. The length of the CDR3 is 11 residues. In nucleotides, the CDR3 is TGTGCCAGCAGTGATAGGATTGGCTACACCTTC. This encodes CASSDRIGYTF.

The J gene is TRBJ2-5, the V gene TRBV7-3; no reliable D call. Germline lookup yields CDR1 SGHTA and CDR2 FQGTGA. Trimming pared 1 base from V and 4 bases from J, leaving 10 bases between. The CDR3 totals 14 residues. CDR3 protein: CASSLNDGRETQYF. In nucleotides, the CDR3 is TGTGCCAGCAGCTTAAACGACGGAAGAGAGACCCAGTACTTC. Looking up the rest from reference TRBV7-3 and TRBJ2-5 gives the full variable domain: GAGVSQTPSNKVTEKGKYVELRCDPISGHTALYWYRQSLGQGPEFLIYFQGTGAADDSGLPNDRFFAVRPEGSVSTLKIQRTERGDSAVYLCASSLNDGRETQYFGPGTRLLVL.

This sequence joins TRBV9 and TRBJ2-7, with 9 bases aligning to TRBD2. Losses at the gene ends were 0 bases for V and 0 bases for J; bases not matched to a gene: 7. This CDR3 region has 17 residues. Germline V CDR1 and CDR2: SGDLS, YYNGEE. The CDR3 DNA reads TGTGCCAGCAGCGTAGGGGTTAGCGGGAGTAGCTCCTACGAGCAGTACTTC. This codes for CASSVGVSGSSSYEQYF.

The rearrangement joins TRBV29-1 to TRBJ2-7; 12 bases map to TRBD2. From germline, CDR1 is SQVTM and CDR2 ANQGSEA. This CDR3 has 18 amino acids. V dropped 1 base and J dropped 2; count of bases not matched to a gene: 12. The CDR3 DNA follows: TGCAGCGTTGAAGGGGATGGACTAGCGGGGAAAAGTGCCTACGAGCAGTACTTC. Translated, it gives CSVEGDGLAGKSAYEQYF.

There are a few counts of this clone. The junction shows a germline mismatch at one end, possibly a read error. The chain has TRBV6-1 and TRBJ2-1, with a tentative D call TRBD2 (8 bases). The germline V gene encodes CDR1 MNHNS and CDR2 SASEGT. CDR3 size: 19 residues. The CDR3 DNA is TGTGCCAGCAGTCAAGCCGGGACAGCTACTAGCGGTCCCTACAATGAGCAGTTCTTC. This codes for CASSQAGTATSGPYNEQFF.

The chain joins TRBV7-8 to TRBJ1-5; D is unresolved. Trimming removed 2 bases from V and 5 bases from J, with 13 bases in between. This CDR3 contains 15 residues. Germline CDR1 is SGHVS and CDR2 is FQNEAQ. The CDR3 DNA reads TGTGCCAGCAGCTTATTACAAGGACCCTATCAGCCCCAGCATTTT. Residues: CASSLLQGPYQPQHF.

This clone was seen a few times. The CDR3 spells CASSLKSSYEQYF. CDR3 DNA sequence: TGTGCCAGCAGCTTAAAGTCCTCCTACGAGCAGTACTTC. The chain combines TRBV5-8 with TRBJ2-7; D remains unclear. The V and J ends lost 2 bases and 0 bases respectively, with 6 bases between them. The CDR3 consists of 13 residues. Germline V gene lookup returns CDR1 SGHTS and CDR2 YDEGEE.